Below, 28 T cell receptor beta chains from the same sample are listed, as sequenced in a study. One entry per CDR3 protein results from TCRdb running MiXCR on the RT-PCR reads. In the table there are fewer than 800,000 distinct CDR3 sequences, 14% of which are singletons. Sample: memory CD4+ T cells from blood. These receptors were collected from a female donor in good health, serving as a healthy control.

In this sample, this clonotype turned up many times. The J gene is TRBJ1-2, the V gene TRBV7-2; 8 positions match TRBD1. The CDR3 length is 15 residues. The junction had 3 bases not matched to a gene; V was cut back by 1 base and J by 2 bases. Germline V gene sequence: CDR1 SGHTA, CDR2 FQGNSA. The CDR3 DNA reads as TGTGCCAGCAGCTTAGACGCAGGGGGCAACTATGGCTACACCTTC. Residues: CASSLDAGGNYGYTF.

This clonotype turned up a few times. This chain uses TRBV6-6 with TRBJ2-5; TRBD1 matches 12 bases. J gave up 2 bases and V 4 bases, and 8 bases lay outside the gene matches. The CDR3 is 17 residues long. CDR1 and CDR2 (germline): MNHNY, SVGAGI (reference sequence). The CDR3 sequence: CASSSGTGGWGQETQYF. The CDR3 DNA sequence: TGTGCCAGCAGTTCCGGGACAGGGGGCTGGGGGCAAGAGACCCAGTACTTC.

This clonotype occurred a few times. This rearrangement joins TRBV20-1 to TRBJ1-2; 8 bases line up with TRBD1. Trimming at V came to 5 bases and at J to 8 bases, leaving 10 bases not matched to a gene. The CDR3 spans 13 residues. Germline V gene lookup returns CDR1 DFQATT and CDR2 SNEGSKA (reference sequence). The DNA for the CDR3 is TGCAGTGCTGGCGCTCGGACAGGGAAGGGCTACACCTTC. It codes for CSAGARTGKGYTF.

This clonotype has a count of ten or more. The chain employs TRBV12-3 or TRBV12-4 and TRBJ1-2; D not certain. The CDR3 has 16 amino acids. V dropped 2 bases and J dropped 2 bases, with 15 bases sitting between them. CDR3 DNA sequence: TGTGCCAGCAGTTTATGGTCGGCAGTTACCAACTATGGCTACACCTTC. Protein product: CASSLWSAVTNYGYTF.

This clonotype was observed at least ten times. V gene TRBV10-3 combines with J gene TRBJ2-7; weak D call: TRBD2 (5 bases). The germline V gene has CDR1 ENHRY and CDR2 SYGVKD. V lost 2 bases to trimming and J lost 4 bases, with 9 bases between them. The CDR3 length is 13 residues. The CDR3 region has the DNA TGTGCCATCAGTGAGAGGACGGGGTACGAGCAGTACTTC. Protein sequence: CAISERTGYEQYF.

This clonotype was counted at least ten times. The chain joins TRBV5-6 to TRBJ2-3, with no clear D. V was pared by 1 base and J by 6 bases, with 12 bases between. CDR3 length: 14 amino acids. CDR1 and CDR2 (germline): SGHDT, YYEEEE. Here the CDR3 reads CASSLKGTIDTQYF. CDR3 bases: TGTGCCAGCAGCTTGAAGGGAACTATTGATACGCAGTATTTT.

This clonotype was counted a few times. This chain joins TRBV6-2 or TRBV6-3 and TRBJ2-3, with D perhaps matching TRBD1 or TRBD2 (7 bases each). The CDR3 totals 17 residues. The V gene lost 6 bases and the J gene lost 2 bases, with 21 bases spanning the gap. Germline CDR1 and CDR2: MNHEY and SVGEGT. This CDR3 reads CASRGTASGGHTDTQYF. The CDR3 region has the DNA TGTGCCAGCAGGGGGACAGCCTCCGGGGGGCACACAGATACGCAGTATTTT.

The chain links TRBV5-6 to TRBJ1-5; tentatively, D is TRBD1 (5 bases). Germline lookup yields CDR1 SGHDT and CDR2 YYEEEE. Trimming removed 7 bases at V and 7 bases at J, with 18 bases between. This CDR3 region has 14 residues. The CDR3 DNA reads TGTGCCAGCTCGGCGGGCAGGGCTCTGCAGCCCCAGCATTTT. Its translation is CASSAGRALQPQHF.

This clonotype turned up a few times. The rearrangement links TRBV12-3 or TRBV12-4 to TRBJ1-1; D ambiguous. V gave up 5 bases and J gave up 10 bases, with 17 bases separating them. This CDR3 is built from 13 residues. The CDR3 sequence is CASSRAGGNRAFF. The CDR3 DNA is TGTGCCAGCAGTCGGGCGGGTGGCAACAGAGCTTTCTTT.

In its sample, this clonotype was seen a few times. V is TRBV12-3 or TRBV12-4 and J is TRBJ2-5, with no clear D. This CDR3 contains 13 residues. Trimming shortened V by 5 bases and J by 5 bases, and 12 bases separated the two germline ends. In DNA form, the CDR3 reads TGTGCCAGCAGTACCGACTGGGCGGAGACCCAGTACTTC. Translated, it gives CASSTDWAETQYF.

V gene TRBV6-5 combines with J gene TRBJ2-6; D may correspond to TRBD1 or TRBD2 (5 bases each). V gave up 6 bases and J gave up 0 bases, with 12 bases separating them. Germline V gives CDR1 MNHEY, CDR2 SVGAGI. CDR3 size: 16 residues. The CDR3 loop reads CASRKGRISGANVLTF. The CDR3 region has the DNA TGTGCCAGCAGAAAGGGACGGATCTCTGGGGCCAACGTCCTGACTTTC.

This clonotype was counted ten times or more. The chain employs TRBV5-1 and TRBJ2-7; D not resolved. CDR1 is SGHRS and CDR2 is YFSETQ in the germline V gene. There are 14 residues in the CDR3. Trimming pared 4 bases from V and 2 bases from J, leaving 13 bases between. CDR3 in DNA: TGCGCCAGCAGCCCCGTGGCTGGGCCCTACGAGCAGTACTTC. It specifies CASSPVAGPYEQYF.

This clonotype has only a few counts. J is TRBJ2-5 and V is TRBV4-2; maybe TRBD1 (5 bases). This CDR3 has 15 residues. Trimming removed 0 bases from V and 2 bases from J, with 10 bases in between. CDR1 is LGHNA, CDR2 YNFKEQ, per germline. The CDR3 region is CASSQDPGSQETQYF. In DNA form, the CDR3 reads TGTGCCAGCAGCCAAGACCCAGGGTCACAAGAGACCCAGTACTTC.

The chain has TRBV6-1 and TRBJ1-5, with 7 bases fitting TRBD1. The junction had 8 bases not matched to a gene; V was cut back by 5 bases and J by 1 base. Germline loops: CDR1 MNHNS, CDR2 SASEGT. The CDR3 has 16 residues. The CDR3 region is CASSPRGTESNQPQHF. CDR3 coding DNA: TGTGCCAGCAGTCCACGGGGGACAGAAAGCAATCAGCCCCAGCATTTT.

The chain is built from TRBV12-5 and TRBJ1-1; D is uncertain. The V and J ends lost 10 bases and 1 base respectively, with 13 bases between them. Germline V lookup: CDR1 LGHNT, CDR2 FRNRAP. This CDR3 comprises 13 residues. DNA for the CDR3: TGTGCTACCGGTCGGGAGCCGAACACTGAAGCTTTCTTT. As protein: CATGREPNTEAFF.

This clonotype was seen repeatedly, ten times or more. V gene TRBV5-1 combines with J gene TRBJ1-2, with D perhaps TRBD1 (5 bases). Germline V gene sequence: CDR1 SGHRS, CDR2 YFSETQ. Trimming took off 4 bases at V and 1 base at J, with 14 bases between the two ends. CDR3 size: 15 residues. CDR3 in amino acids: CASSLNSGVNYGYTF. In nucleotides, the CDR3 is TGCGCCAGCAGCCTGAATTCGGGGGTTAACTATGGCTACACCTTC.

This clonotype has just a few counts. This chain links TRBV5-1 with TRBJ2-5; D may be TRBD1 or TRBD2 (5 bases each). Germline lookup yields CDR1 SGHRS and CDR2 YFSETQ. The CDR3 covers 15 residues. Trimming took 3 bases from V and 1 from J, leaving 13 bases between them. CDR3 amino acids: CASSYSGRTQETQYF. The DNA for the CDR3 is TGCGCCAGCAGCTATTCGGGGCGGACCCAAGAGACCCAGTACTTC.

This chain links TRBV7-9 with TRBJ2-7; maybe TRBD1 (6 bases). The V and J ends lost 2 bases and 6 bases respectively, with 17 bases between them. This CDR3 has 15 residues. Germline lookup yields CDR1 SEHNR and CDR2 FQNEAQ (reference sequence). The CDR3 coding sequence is TGTGCCAGCAGCTTATTAATAACAGGGCGTCCCGAGCAGTACTTC. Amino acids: CASSLLITGRPEQYF.

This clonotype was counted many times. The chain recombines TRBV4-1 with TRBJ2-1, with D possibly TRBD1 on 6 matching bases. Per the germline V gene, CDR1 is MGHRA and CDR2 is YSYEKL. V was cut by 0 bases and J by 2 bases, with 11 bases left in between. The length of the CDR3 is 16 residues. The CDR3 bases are TGCGCCAGCAGCCAAGACGACAGGAGTGCCTACAATGAGCAGTTCTTC. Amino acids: CASSQDDRSAYNEQFF.

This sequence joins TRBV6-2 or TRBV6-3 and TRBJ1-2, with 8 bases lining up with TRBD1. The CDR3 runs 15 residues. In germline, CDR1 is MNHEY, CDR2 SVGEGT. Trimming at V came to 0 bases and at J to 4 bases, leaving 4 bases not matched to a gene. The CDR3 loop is CASSYSRTGPYGYTF. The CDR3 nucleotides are TGTGCCAGCAGTTACTCCCGGACAGGGCCCTATGGCTACACCTTC.

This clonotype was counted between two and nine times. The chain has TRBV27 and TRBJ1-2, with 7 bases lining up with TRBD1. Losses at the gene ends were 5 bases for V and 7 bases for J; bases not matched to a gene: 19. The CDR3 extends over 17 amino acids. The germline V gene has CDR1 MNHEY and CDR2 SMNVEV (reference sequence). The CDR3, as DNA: TGTGCCAGCAGTCCCGTTACTCATAGACAGGGCGCGGGTGGCTACACCTTC. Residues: CASSPVTHRQGAGGYTF.

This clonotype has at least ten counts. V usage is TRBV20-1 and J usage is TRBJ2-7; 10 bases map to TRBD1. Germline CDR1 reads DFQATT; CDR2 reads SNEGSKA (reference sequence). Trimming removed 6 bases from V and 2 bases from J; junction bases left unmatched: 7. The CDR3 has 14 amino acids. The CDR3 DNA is TGCAGTGCCGAGCCGGGGACAGGGGCCTACGAGCAGTACTTC. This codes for CSAEPGTGAYEQYF.

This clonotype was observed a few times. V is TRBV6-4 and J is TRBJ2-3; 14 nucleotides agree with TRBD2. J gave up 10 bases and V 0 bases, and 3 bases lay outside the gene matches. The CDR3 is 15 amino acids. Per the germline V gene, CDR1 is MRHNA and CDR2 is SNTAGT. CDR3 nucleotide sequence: TGTGCCAGCAGTGACTCGGGACTAGCGGGAGTAGCGCAGTATTTT. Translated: CASSDSGLAGVAQYF.

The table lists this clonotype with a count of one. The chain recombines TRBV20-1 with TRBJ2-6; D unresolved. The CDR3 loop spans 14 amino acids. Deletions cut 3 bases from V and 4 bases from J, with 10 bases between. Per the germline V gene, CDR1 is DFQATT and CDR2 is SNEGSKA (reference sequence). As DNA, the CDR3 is TGCAGTGCTAGGAAGGGATCCGGGGCCAACGTCCTGACTTTC. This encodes CSARKGSGANVLTF.

CDR3 sequence reads: CASSLDGTPGETQYF. In nucleotides, the CDR3 is TGTGCCAGCAGCTTAGACGGGACCCCTGGGGAGACCCAGTACTTC. The V call is TRBV7-9, the J call TRBJ2-5; the D call may be TRBD1 or TRBD2 (5 bases each). The CDR3 has 15 residues. V was pared by 1 base and J by 5 bases, with 14 bases between. CDR1 SEHNR and CDR2 FQNEAQ come from the germline V gene (reference sequence).

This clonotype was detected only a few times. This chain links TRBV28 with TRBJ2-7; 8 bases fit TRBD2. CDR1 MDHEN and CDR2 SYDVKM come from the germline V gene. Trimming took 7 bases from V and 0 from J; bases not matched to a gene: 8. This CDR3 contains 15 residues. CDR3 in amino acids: CASTPAGGISYEQYF. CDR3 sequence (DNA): TGTGCCAGCACCCCGGCGGGAGGCATCTCCTACGAGCAGTACTTC.

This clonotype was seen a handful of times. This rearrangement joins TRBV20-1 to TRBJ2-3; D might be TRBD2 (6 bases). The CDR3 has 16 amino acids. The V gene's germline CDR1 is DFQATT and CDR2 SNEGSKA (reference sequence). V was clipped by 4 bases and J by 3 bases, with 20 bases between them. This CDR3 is CSAISRWTTVTDTQYF. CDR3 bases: TGCAGTGCTATTAGCCGATGGACTACGGTTACAGATACGCAGTATTTT.

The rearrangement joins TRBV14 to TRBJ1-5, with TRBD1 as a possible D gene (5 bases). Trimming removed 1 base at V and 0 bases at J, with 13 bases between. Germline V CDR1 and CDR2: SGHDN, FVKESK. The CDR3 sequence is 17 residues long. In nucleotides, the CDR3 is TGTGCCAGCAGCCAAGTCCCTGACAGCAATAGCAATCAGCCCCAGCATTTT. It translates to CASSQVPDSNSNQPQHF.